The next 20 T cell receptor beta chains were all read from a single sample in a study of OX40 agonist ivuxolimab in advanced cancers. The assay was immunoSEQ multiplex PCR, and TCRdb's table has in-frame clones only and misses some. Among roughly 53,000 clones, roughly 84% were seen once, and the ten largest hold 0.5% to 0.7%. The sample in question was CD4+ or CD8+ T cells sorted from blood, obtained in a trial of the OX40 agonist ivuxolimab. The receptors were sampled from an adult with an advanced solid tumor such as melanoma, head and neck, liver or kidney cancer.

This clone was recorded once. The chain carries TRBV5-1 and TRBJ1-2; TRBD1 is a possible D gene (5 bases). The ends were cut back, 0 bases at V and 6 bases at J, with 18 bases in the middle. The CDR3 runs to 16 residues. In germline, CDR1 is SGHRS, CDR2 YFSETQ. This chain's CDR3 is CASSLDFGARADGYTF. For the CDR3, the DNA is TGCGCCAGCAGCTTGGACTTCGGGGCCCGGGCTGATGGCTACACCTTC. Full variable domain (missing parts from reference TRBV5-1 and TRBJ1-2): KAGVTQTPRYLIKTRGQQVTLSCSPISGHRSVSWYQQTPGQGLQFLFEYFSETQRNKGNFPGRFSGRQFSNSRSEMNVSTLELGDSALYLCASSLDFGARADGYTFGSGTRLTVV.

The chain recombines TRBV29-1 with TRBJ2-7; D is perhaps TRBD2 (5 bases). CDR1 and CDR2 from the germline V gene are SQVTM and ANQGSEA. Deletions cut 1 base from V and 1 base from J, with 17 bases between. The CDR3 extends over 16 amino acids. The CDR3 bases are TGCAGCGTTGAAGCCTATGGAAGGGAGAGGTCCTACGAGCAGTACTTC. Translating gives CSVEAYGRERSYEQYF.

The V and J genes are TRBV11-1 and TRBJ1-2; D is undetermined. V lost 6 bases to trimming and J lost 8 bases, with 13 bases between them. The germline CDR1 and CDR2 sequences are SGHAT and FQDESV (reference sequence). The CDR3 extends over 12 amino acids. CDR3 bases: TGTGCCAGCAGTATGAGGACCGGGGGCTACACCTTC. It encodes CASSMRTGGYTF.

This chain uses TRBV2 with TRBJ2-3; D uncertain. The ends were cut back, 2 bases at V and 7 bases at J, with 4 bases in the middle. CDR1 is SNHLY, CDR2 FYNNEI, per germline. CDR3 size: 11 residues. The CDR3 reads CASSEINTQYF. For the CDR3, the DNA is TGTGCCAGCAGTGAAATTAATACGCAGTATTTT.

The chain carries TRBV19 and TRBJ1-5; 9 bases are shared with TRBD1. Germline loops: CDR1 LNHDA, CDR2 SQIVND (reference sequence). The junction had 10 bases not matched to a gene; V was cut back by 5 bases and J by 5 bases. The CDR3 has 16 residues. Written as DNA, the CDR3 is TGTGCCAGTAGTTCCCCGGGACAGGGAGGACATCAGCCCCAGCATTTT. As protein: CASSSPGQGGHQPQHF.

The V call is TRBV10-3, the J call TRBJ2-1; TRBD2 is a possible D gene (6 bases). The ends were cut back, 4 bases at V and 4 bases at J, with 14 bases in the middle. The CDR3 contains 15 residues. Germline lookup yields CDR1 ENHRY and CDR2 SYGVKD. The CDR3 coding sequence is TGTGCCATCAGTGGGGGGGAGACAGCATACAATGAGCAGTTCTTC. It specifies CAISGGETAYNEQFF.

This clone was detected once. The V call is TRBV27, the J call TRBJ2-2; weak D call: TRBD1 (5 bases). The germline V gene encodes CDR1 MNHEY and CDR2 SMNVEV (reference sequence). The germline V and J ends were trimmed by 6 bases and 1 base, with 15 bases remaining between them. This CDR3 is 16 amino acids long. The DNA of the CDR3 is TGTGCCAGCAGAGGTGGGGCCGTGTGGAACACCGGGGAGCTGTTTTTT. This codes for CASRGGAVWNTGELFF.

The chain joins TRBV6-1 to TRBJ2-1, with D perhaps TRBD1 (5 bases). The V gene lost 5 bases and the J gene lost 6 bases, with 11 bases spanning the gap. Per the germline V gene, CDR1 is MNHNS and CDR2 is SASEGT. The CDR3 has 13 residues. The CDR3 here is CASSNPDSNEQFF. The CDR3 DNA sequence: TGTGCCAGCAGTAACCCCGACAGCAATGAGCAGTTCTTC.

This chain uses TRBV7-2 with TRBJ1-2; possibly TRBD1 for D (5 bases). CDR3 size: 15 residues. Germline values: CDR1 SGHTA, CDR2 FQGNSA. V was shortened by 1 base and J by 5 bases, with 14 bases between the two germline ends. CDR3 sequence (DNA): TGTGCCAGCAGCTTAGGAACGGGGGAGATATATGGCTACACCTTC. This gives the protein CASSLGTGEIYGYTF.

The CDR3 loop reads CASSQEAAAGGLGQPQHF. As DNA, the CDR3 is TGCGCCAGCAGCCAAGAAGCTGCGGCAGGGGGCTTGGGTCAGCCCCAGCATTTT. This chain links TRBV4-1 with TRBJ1-5, with 8 bases identical to TRBD1. CDR1 and CDR2 (germline): MGHRA, YSYEKL. CDR3 length equals 18 residues. The V segment lost 0 bases and the J segment 6 bases; nucleotides outside the gene matches: 13.

For the CDR3, the DNA is TGCAGCGTGGTGGACGGGAACTATGGCTACACCTTC. Amino acid sequence: CSVVDGNYGYTF. The chain combines TRBV29-1 with TRBJ1-2; D remains ambiguous. The CDR3 totals 12 residues. CDR1 and CDR2 from the germline V gene are SQVTM and ANQGSEA. V lost 6 bases, J lost 2 bases, and 10 bases lay in between.

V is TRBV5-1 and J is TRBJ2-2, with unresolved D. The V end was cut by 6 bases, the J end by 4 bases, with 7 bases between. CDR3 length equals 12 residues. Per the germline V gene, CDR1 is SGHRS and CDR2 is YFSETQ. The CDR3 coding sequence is TGCGCCAGCACTTTAGCCACCGGGGAGCTGTTTTTT. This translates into CASTLATGELFF.

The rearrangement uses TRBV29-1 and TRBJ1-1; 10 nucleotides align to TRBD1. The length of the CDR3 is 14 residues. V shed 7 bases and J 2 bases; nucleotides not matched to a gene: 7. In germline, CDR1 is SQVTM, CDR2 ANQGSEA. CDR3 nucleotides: TGCAGCGCCGGGACAGGGGTTTCAAACACTGAAGCTTTCTTT. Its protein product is CSAGTGVSNTEAFF.

The CDR3 loop is CAISDRGRPGAEQFF. The CDR3 DNA is TGTGCCATCAGTGACCGCGGGAGGCCGGGGGCTGAGCAGTTCTTC. The chain couples TRBV10-3 to TRBJ2-1; 8 positions agree with TRBD2. This CDR3 region has 15 residues. Germline assignment: CDR1 ENHRY and CDR2 SYGVKD. V lost 3 bases, J lost 9 bases, and 10 bases stayed unmatched.

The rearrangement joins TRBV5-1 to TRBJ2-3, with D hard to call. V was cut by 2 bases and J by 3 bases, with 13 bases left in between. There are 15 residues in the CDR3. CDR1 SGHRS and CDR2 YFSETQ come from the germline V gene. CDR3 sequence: CASSFAGMGTDTQYF. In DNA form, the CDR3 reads TGCGCCAGCAGCTTTGCTGGCATGGGTACAGATACGCAGTATTTT.

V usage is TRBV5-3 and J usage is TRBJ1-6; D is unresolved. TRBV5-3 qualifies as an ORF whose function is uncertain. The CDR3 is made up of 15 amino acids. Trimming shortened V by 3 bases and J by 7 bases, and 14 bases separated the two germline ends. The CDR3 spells CARSSHARFNSPLHF. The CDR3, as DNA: TGTGCCAGAAGCTCCCACGCCAGGTTCAATTCACCCCTCCACTTT.

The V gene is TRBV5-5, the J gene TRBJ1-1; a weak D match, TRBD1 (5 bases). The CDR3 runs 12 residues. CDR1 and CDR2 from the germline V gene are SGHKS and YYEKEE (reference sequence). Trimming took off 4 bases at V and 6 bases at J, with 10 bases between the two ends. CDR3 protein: CASSQGPAEAFF. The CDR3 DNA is TGTGCCAGCAGCCAGGGACCGGCTGAAGCTTTCTTT.

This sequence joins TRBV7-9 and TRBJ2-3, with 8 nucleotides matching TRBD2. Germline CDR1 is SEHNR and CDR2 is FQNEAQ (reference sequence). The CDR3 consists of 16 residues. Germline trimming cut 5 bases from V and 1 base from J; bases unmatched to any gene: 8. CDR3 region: CASSLYTGGGTDTQYF. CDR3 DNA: TGTGCCAGCAGCCTATACACGGGGGGGGGCACAGATACGCAGTATTTT. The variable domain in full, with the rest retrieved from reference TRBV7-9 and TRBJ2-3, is DTGVSQNPRHKITKRGQNVTFRCDPISEHNRLYWYRQTLGQGPEFLTYFQNEAQLEKSRLLSDRFSAERPKGSFSTLEIQRTEQGDSAMYLCASSLYTGGGTDTQYFGPGTRLTVL.

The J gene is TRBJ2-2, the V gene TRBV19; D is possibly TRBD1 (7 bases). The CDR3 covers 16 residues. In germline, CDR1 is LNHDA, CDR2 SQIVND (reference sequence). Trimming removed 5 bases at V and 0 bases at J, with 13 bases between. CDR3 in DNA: TGTGCCAGTAGTTTTGGGGGGACAGCGAACACCGGGGAGCTGTTTTTT. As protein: CASSFGGTANTGELFF.

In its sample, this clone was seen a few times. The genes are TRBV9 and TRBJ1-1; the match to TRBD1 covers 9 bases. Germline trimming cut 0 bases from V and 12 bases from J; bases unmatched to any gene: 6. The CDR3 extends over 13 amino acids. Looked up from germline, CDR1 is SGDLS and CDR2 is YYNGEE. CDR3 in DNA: TGTGCCAGCAGCGTAGAAGGACAGGGGAGGACTTTCTTT. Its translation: CASSVEGQGRTFF.